These 10 T cell receptor beta chains were all obtained from the same sample, sequenced in a study of cytotoxic CD8 clonotypes in ibrutinib-treated CLL. Only in-frame clones appear in the TCRdb table, and some are missing; sequencing was by immunoSEQ multiplex PCR. Among fewer than 400,000 clones listed, under 70% were seen once. Sequencing used PBMCs, obtained after 36 months of ibrutinib treatment. The receptor set was obtained from a human donor with chronic lymphocytic leukemia.

CDR3 nucleotide sequence: TGTGCCAGCTCACCAGTGAGCGATGAGCAGTTCTTC. This translates into CASSPVSDEQFF. The rearrangement uses TRBV18 and TRBJ2-1; D is ambiguous. Germline CDR1 reads KGHSH; CDR2 reads LQKENI. The CDR3 runs 12 residues. The ends were cut back, 2 bases at V and 8 bases at J, with 7 bases in the middle.

The chain links TRBV4-1 to TRBJ1-4, with 9 nucleotides matching TRBD1. V shed 2 bases, J shed 8 bases, and the junction held 9 bases outside the gene matches. Germline V gene lookup returns CDR1 MGHRA and CDR2 YSYEKL. This CDR3 contains 16 residues. CDR3: CASSQRLQGAGEKLFF. CDR3 sequence (DNA): TGCGCCAGCAGCCAACGATTACAGGGGGCTGGGGAAAAACTGTTTTTT.

The chain uses TRBV6-6 and TRBJ2-3; the D gene is possibly TRBD1 (6 bases). The germline V gene has CDR1 MNHNY and CDR2 SVGAGI (reference sequence). This CDR3 is built from 12 residues. Trimming removed 8 bases from V and 6 bases from J, with 12 bases in between. CDR3 DNA sequence: TGTGCCAGCGAGTACAGGGAGGATACGCAGTATTTT. It codes for CASEYREDTQYF.

The V gene is TRBV5-4, the J gene TRBJ1-2; 8 positions agree with TRBD1. This CDR3 is 17 amino acids long. Trimming cost V 5 bases and J 2 bases; bases outside gene matches: 14. Germline-derived CDR1 and CDR2 are SGHNT and YYREEE (reference sequence). As DNA, the CDR3 is TGTGCCAGCAGACGCTACAGGGGGGATACTTTAAACTATGGCTACACCTTC. Translated, it gives CASRRYRGDTLNYGYTF.

The chain is built from TRBV21-1 and TRBJ2-3; TRBD2 was called by the table and not checked on the DNA. TRBV21-1 is a pseudogene. The CDR3 totals 18 residues. The CDR3, as DNA: TGTGCCAGCAGCAAACGTGGTAGGCGGGACCGAGGCACAGATACGCAGTATTTT. Protein: CASSKRGRRDRGTDTQYF.

Here the CDR3 reads CASSSHSGTLRSYTF. DNA of the CDR3: TGTGCCAGCAGCTCCCACTCCGGGACTCTCAGATCCTACACCTTC. The chain carries TRBV11-2 and TRBJ1-2; weak D call: TRBD1 (5 bases). Germline V lookup: CDR1 SGHAT, CDR2 FQNNGV. This CDR3 spans 15 amino acids. Trimming removed 4 bases at V and 10 bases at J, with 22 bases between.

This clone was counted a few times. The V and J genes are TRBV2 and TRBJ1-2; D perhaps matches TRBD1 (5 bases). V gave up 3 bases and J gave up 3 bases, with 8 bases separating them. The CDR3 has 13 amino acids. Germline CDR1 and CDR2: SNHLY and FYNNEI. CDR3 bases: TGTGCCAGCAGTGAGGGACGTTACTATGGCTACACCTTC. It codes for CASSEGRYYGYTF.

This chain connects TRBV5-4 to TRBJ1-3, with D tentatively TRBD1 (6 bases). The CDR3 is made up of 15 amino acids. CDR1 SGHNT and CDR2 YYREEE come from the germline V gene (reference sequence). Deletions cut 0 bases from V and 2 bases from J, with 9 bases between. DNA of the CDR3: TGTGCCAGCAGCTTGGGGGGGGCCCCTGGAAACACCATATATTTT. It is translated as CASSLGGAPGNTIYF.

This chain joins TRBV2 and TRBJ1-2; 7 nucleotides match TRBD1. The CDR3 is 14 residues long. The junction had 9 bases not matched to a gene; V was cut back by 5 bases and J by 6 bases. CDR1 and CDR2 (germline): SNHLY, FYNNEI. The CDR3 region has the DNA TGTGCCAGCAGTCACCGGGACAGAGAAGATGGCTACACCTTC. Translated, it gives CASSHRDREDGYTF.

The chain joins TRBV6-5 to TRBJ1-4; perhaps TRBD1 as D (5 bases). V shed 2 bases and J shed 8 bases, with 12 bases lying between them. The V gene's germline CDR1 is MNHEY and CDR2 SVGAGI. The CDR3 totals 14 residues. CDR3 nucleotides: TGTGCCAGCAGTTACCGGCAGGGCGACGAAAAACTGTTTTTT. Residues: CASSYRQGDEKLFF.